This T cell receptor (beta chain) was documented in a study of memory CD4+ T cells and cytomegalovirus serostatus (dated by TCRdb to the late 2010s). With regard to the full study: The 33 healthy Belgian adults in the cohort included 9 who were CMV seropositive and approximately 25 who were CMV seronegative. The study sequenced CD4+ memory TCRbeta repertoires of a Belgian cohort with known cytomegalovirus serostatus to replicate a published TCR-based CMV serostatus classifier. Overall results and qualifications from the work: The results were read as suggesting that the CMV-associated TCR signature is, for the most part, present in the CD4+ memory repertoire. Unlike the original study, which covered naive and memory CD4+ and CD8+ populations, the Belgian study sequenced only CD4+CD45RO+ memory cells. On the Belgian cohort, the classifier based on the original framework reached a median bootstrapped AUC of roughly 0.96, with a 95% CI of 0.76-1.00. For predicting CMV serostatus, the median bootstrapped AUC was about 0.95 using the original framework and 0.9 to 0.92 using a US-trained random forest. Of roughly 170 previously reported CMV-associated TCRbeta sequences, 55 to 75 appeared in the CD4+ memory repertoires, each in one to five individuals.

Single viable CD3+CD4+CD8-CD45RO+ cells were sorted as memory CD4+ T cells on a FACSAria II. CMV serostatus was determined using a Roche Elecsys assay that detects serum IgG against CMV pp150, pp28, p38 and p52. After the samples were thawed, total CD4+ T cells were enriched through positive selection using CD4 magnetic microbeads. The samples came from a separate study whose specific focus was interrogating the CD4+ T cell memory repertoire. Following standard operating procedures, peripheral blood mononuclear cells were isolated and cryopreserved, while serum was kept at -80 degrees C. CD3-PerCP (BW264/56), CD4-APC (RPA-T4), CD45RO-PE (UCHT1) and CD8-Pacific Orange (3B5) antibodies were used for staining, and non-viable cells were excluded with Sytox blue. Genomic DNA was extracted from sorted cells with the Quick-DNA Microprep Kit. Amplification of TCRbeta DNA was done with the immunoSEQ hsTCRbeta kit, following the protocol from the manufacturer. An Illumina MiSeq instrument was used to sequence the TCRbeta libraries. Concerning the study's data processing: After out-of-frame sequences were removed, around 2,200,000 distinct TCRbeta sequences remained, averaging around 66,000 per individual. Two values were used to score each individual: the count of 164 previously reported CMV-associated TCRbeta sequences and the total count of productive distinct TCRbeta sequences. A beta-binomial model was reimplemented in Python, and random forests from scikit-learn, run with default parameters, were trained on data from the US cohort. On the Belgian cohort, classifier performance was reported as the median AUC, along with percentile confidence intervals, across 10,000 bootstrap iterations. The immuneACCESS repertoire file appears here via TCRdb, limited to in-frame rearrangements. These files lack a portion of the clones; in checked studies, under half of the deficit traces to unresolved V genes, and the cause of the others is not known. That table supplies the V and J calls and clone size; D and trimming were determined from the DNA. In all, the sample holds tens of thousands of clones, and under 90% of those were seen once. Together, the top ten hold roughly 0.5% of the sample.

The germline V gene encodes CDR1 LNHDA and CDR2 SQIVND (reference sequence). V is reduced by 11 bases and J by 5 bases, leaving a spacing of 24 bases between them. Reading from cysteine to phenylalanine, the CDR3 counts 15 amino acids. The sequence is cut down to CDR3 DNA, 45 bases in frame from base 1. About this clone itself: The antigen it recognizes is unknown. One base away there is no much larger clone; base qualities are not given.

This sequence was found in an adult in good health and CMV-seronegative. Some clones in this sample may be carry-over from other donors' samples. This chain joins TRBV19 to TRBJ1-2; TRBD1 might be the D gene, on 6 matching bases. Sequencing was performed on memory CD4+ T cells from blood. The sequenced DNA is TGTGCCTCCAGGGCGGGGGCTGCTCCCTTTTATGGCTACACCTTC. Its protein reads: CASRAGAAPFYGYTF.